This TCR beta chain was profiled in a study of CD8+ T cells in alopecia areata. This clone came up a few times. The listed genes are named as in mouse. Cutaneous lymph nodes were pooled and cells sorted by CD4, CD8alpha, NKG2D, NKG2ACE and more. Extracted RNA was reverse transcribed, and the resulting cDNA served as sequencing template. The data were produced by immunoSEQ multiplex PCR, yet TCRdb's version contains in-frame clones alone and is incomplete. The sample presents 200,000 to 300,000 clones, none singletons. This receptor was identified in a C3H/HeJ mouse with alopecia areata. The mouse line has the MHC haplotype H2-k. The sequencing input was CD4+ T cells sorted from a lymph node.

The covered CDR3 bases are TGTGCCAGCAGCCAAACCGGGACTGGGGTAGAA. This encodes CASSQTGTGVE. The full CDR3 protein reads CASSQTGTGVETLYF. This sequence joins TRBV5 and TRBJ2-3, with 10 positions matching TRBD2. The read ends 4 residues shy of where the CDR3 ends; the end is completed using the germline J gene. CDR1 LGHNA and CDR2 YNLKQL come from the germline V gene (reference sequence). The CDR3 length is 15 residues.